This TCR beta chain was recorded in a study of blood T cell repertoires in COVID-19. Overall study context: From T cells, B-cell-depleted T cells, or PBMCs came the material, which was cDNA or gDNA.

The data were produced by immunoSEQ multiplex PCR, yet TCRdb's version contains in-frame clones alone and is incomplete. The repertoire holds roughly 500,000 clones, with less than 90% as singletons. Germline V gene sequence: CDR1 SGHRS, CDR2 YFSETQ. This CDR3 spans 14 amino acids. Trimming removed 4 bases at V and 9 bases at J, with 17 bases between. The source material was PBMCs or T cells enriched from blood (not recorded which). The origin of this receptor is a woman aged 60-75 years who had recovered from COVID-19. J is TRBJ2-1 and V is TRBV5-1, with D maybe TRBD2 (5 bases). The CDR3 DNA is TGCGCCAGCAGCAGACCGGACCTAGGAGGTGAGCAGTTCTTC. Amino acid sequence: CASSRPDLGGEQFF. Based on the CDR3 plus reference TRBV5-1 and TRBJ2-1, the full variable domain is KAGVTQTPRYLIKTRGQQVTLSCSPISGHRSVSWYQQTPGQGLQFLFEYFSETQRNKGNFPGRFSGRQFSNSRSEMNVSTLELGDSALYLCASSRPDLGGEQFFGPGTRLTVL.